Shown below are 16 T cell receptor beta chains from a single sample sequenced in a study of blood T cell repertoires in COVID-19. Profiling relied on immunoSEQ multiplex PCR, and the TCRdb table lists in-frame clones only, not all of them. Seen here are 220,000 or so clones, 70% to 90% observed once, and the top ten hold 2.5% to 3.5%. The sequenced sample was peripheral blood. These receptors came from a man in his forties or fifties who had recovered from COVID-19.

This clone has just one count. Written as DNA, the CDR3 is TGTGCCAGTAGTATACTAGCGGCCGGGTACAATGAGCAGTTCTTC. It specifies CASSILAAGYNEQFF. The chain recombines TRBV19 with TRBJ2-1; 7 bases fit TRBD2. Germline assignment: CDR1 LNHDA and CDR2 SQIVND (reference sequence). The CDR3 runs to 15 residues. Trimming cost V 2 bases and J 4 bases; bases outside gene matches: 5.

Written as DNA, the CDR3 is TGTGCCAGCAGTTCTACTGGGGCCAACGTCCTGACTTTC. It encodes CASSSTGANVLTF. The genes are TRBV27 and TRBJ2-6; D remains ambiguous. There are 13 residues in the CDR3. V lost 4 bases and J lost 2, with 3 bases in between. CDR1 is MNHEY, CDR2 SMNVEV, per germline (reference sequence).

Only a few counts were recorded for this clone. The chain uses TRBV5-6 and TRBJ1-6, with D hard to call. V was trimmed by 1 base and J by 6 bases, leaving 14 bases between them. The germline V gene has CDR1 SGHDT and CDR2 YYEEEE. The CDR3 spans 16 residues. The CDR3 DNA reads as TGTGCCAGCAGCTTGCGTGGGAGGGAAGCTAATTCACCCCTCCACTTT. Amino acid sequence: CASSLRGREANSPLHF.

The rearrangement joins TRBV5-1 to TRBJ2-5; 7 nucleotides agree with TRBD2. Germline-derived CDR1 and CDR2 are SGHRS and YFSETQ. V lost 0 bases and J lost 4; bases outside the gene matches: 6. This CDR3 spans 15 amino acids. The CDR3 sequence: CASSLGGRGLETQYF. DNA of the CDR3: TGCGCCAGCAGCTTGGGCGGGAGAGGTTTAGAGACCCAGTACTTC.

The CDR3 region is CASPSTEGRQYF. The CDR3 DNA sequence: TGTGCCAGCCCTAGCACCGAAGGACGACAGTACTTC. The V call is TRBV28, the J call TRBJ2-7; possibly TRBD2 for D (5 bases). This CDR3 region has 12 residues. Germline CDR1 and CDR2: MDHEN and SYDVKM. The V gene lost 8 bases and the J gene lost 10 bases, with 18 bases spanning the gap.

The chain is built from TRBV30 and TRBJ1-2, with 9 bases that match TRBD1. V trimming: 2 bases; J trimming: 6 bases; junction bases outside the gene matches: 4. This CDR3 contains 13 residues. The germline CDR1 and CDR2 sequences are GTSNPN and SVGIG (reference sequence). CDR3 DNA: TGTGCCTGGAGTACAGGGGGCAGAGATGGCTACACCTTC. Amino acids: CAWSTGGRDGYTF.

CDR3 loop: CASSQRRLTGPNYGYTF. The CDR3 DNA follows: TGTGCCAGCAGCCAAAGGCGTCTTACAGGACCTAACTATGGCTACACCTTC. V is TRBV3-1 (or the pseudogene TRBV3-2) and J is TRBJ1-2; weak D call: TRBD1 (5 bases). From germline, CDR1 is LGHDT and CDR2 YNNKEL (reference sequence). The V gene lost 2 bases and the J gene lost 0 bases, with 16 bases spanning the gap. This CDR3 contains 17 residues.

This chain links TRBV7-2 with TRBJ2-1; tentative D call: TRBD2 (5 bases). CDR1 is SGHTA, CDR2 FQGNSA, per germline. The V end was cut by 4 bases, the J end by 8 bases, with 9 bases between. CDR3 length: 12 residues. The CDR3 spells CASSSSGYEQFF. In nucleotides, the CDR3 is TGTGCCAGCAGCTCTTCGGGATATGAGCAGTTCTTC.

V is TRBV7-2 and J is TRBJ2-3; a weak D match, TRBD2 (5 bases). Trimming shortened V by 0 bases and J by 3 bases, and 13 bases separated the two germline ends. The CDR3 has 16 amino acids. Germline lookup yields CDR1 SGHTA and CDR2 FQGNSA. The CDR3 nucleotides read TGTGCCAGCAGCTTAGCTGAGCGGTATCGGACAGATACGCAGTATTTT. Protein sequence: CASSLAERYRTDTQYF.

V is TRBV28 and J is TRBJ1-4; D gene ambiguous. V lost 3 bases to trimming and J lost 8 bases, with 4 bases between them. The V gene's germline CDR1 is MDHEN and CDR2 SYDVKM. This CDR3 has 11 residues. The chain's CDR3 is CASSFYEKLFF. DNA of the CDR3: TGTGCCAGCAGTTTCTACGAAAAACTGTTTTTT.

The rearrangement joins TRBV7-8 to TRBJ1-5, with a tentative D call TRBD1 (6 bases). Germline V lookup: CDR1 SGHVS, CDR2 FQNEAQ. This CDR3 region has 15 residues. Trimming stripped 5 bases from V and 3 bases from J, with 14 bases between. This CDR3 is CASSPNRAPNQPQHF. In DNA form, the CDR3 reads TGTGCCAGCAGCCCAAACAGGGCCCCCAATCAGCCCCAGCATTTT.

The gene calls are TRBV6-1 and TRBJ2-3; TRBD2 agrees at 9 bases. CDR3 length: 17 amino acids. CDR1 and CDR2 (germline): MNHNS, SASEGT. Trimming removed 1 base from V and 2 bases from J; junction bases left unmatched: 7. The chain's CDR3 is CASSEGKTSGVTDTQYF. CDR3 in DNA: TGTGCCAGCAGTGAAGGGAAGACTAGCGGAGTCACAGATACGCAGTATTTT.

The V gene is TRBV28, the J gene TRBJ2-4; a possible D gene is TRBD2 (5 bases). V gave up 6 bases and J gave up 0 bases, with 9 bases separating them. Germline loops: CDR1 MDHEN, CDR2 SYDVKM. The CDR3 contains 14 residues. The DNA of the CDR3 is TGTGCCAGCAGAGGGAGTCTAGCCAAAAACATTCAGTACTTC. Translating gives CASRGSLAKNIQYF.

V gene TRBV7-8 combines with J gene TRBJ2-7; TRBD2 aligns across 10 bases. Germline V lookup: CDR1 SGHVS, CDR2 FQNEAQ. The V gene end was trimmed by 1 base and the J gene end by 4 bases; junction bases not matched to a gene: 7. The CDR3 is 16 residues long. The CDR3 is CASSLGWSSGGYEQYF. CDR3 in DNA: TGTGCCAGCAGCTTAGGGTGGTCTAGCGGGGGATACGAGCAGTACTTC. The full variable domain, with the rest looked up from reference TRBV7-8 and TRBJ2-7, is GAGVSQSPRYKVAKRGQDVALRCDPISGHVSLFWYQQALGQGPEFLTYFQNEAQLDKSGLPSDRFFAERPEGSVSTLKIQRTQQEDSAVYLCASSLGWSSGGYEQYFGPGTRLTVT.

The chain has TRBV5-4 and TRBJ2-7, with D possibly TRBD2 on 5 matching bases. CDR3 size: 16 residues. Germline lookup yields CDR1 SGHNT and CDR2 YYREEE (reference sequence). Trimming cost V 3 bases and J 0 bases, with 16 bases left between them. The CDR3 DNA sequence: TGTGCCAGCAGCTCGGACTTGGCTGTGAGCTCCTACGAGCAGTACTTC. It codes for CASSSDLAVSSYEQYF. The full variable domain, rest sourced from reference TRBV5-4 and TRBJ2-7, is ETGVTQSPTHLIKTRGQQVTLRCSSQSGHNTVSWYQQALGQGPQFIFQYYREEENGRGNFPPRFSGLQFPNYSSELNVNALELDDSALYLCASSSDLAVSSYEQYFGPGTRLTVT.

The chain employs TRBV3-1 (or the pseudogene TRBV3-2) and TRBJ2-3; unclear D gene. The CDR3 is 16 amino acids. Trimming removed 2 bases from V and 0 bases from J, with 12 bases in between. Germline V gene sequence: CDR1 LGHDT, CDR2 YNNKEL (reference sequence). CDR3 residues: CASSQSSQASTDTQYF. In DNA form, the CDR3 reads TGTGCCAGCAGCCAAAGTTCCCAGGCTAGCACAGATACGCAGTATTTT.